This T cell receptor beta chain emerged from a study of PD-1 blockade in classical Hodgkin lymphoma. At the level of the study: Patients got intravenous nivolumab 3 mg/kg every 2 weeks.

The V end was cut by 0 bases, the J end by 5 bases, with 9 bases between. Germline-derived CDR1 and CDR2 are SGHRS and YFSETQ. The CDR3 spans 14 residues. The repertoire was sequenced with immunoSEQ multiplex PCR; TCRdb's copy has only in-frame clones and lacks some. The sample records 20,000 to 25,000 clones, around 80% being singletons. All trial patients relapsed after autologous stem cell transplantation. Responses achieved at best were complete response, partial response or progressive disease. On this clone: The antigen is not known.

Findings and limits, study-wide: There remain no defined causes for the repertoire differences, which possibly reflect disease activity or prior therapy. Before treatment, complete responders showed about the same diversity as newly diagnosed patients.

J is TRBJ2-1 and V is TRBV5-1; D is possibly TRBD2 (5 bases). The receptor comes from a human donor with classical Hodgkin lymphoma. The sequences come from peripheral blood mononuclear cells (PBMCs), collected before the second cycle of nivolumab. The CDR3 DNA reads TGCGCCAGCAGCTTGGAGACTACCCACAATGAGCAGTTCTTC. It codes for CASSLETTHNEQFF.